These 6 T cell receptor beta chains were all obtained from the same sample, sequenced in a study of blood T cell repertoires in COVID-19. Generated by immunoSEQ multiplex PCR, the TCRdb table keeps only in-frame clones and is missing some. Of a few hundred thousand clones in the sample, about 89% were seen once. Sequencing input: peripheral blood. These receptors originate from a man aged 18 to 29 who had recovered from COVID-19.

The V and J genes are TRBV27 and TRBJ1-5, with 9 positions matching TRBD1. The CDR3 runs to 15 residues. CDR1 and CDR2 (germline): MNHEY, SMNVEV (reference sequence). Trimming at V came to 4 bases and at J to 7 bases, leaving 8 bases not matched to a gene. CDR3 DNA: TGTGCCAGCAGTTCCGACAGGGGGTACGGCCAGCCCCAGCATTTT. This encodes CASSSDRGYGQPQHF.

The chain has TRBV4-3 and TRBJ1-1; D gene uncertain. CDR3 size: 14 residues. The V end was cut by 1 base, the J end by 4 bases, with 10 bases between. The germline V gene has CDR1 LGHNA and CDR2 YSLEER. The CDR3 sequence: CASSQGVSSTEAFF. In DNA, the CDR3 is TGCGCCAGCAGCCAAGGTGTTAGTTCCACTGAAGCTTTCTTT.

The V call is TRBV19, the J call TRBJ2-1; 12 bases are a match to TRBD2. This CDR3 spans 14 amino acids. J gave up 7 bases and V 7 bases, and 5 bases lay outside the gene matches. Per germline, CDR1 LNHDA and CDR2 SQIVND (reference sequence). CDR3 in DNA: TGTGCCAGTAAGCGACTAGCGGGGGTTAATGAGCAGTTCTTC. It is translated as CASKRLAGVNEQFF.

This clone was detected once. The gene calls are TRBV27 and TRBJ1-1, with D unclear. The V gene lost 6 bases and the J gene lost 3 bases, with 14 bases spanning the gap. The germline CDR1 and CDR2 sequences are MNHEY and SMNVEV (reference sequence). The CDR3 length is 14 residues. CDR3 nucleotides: TGTGCCAGCAGACCACGCGGAGGGCACACTGAAGCTTTCTTT. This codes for CASRPRGGHTEAFF.

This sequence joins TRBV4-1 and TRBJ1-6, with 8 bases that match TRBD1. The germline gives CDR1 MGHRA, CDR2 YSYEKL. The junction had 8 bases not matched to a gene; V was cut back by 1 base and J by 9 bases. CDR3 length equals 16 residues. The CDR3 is CASSQVWDRRGSPLHF. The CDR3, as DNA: TGCGCCAGCAGCCAAGTCTGGGACAGGCGGGGTTCACCCCTCCACTTT.

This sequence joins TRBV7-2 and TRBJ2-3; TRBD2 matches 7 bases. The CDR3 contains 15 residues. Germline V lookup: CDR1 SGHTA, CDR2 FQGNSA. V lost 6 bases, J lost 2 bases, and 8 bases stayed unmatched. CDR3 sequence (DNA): TGTGCCAGCAGTCTGGGGCGGGGGATCACAGATACGCAGTATTTT. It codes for CASSLGRGITDTQYF.